Listed here are 6 T cell receptor beta chains from one sample, sequenced in a study of shared clonotypes between healthy human individuals. Sequencing used immunoSEQ multiplex PCR; TCRdb keeps in-frame clones, though not all of them. The sample shows approximately 480,000 clones, over 60% of them seen only once. The specimen sequenced was PBMCs. These receptor sequences come from a woman in her forties in good health. Some clones in this sample may be carry-over from other donors' samples.

The V gene is TRBV10-3, the J gene TRBJ2-1; D may be TRBD1 or TRBD2 (6 bases each). The CDR3 is made up of 15 amino acids. The germline V gene has CDR1 ENHRY and CDR2 SYGVKD. Deletions cut 2 bases from V and 7 bases from J, with 15 bases between. CDR3 sequence: CAISEREGGRNEQFF. DNA of the CDR3: TGTGCCATCAGTGAGCGAGAGGGGGGCCGGAATGAGCAGTTCTTC.

This chain links TRBV27 with TRBJ2-2, with unresolved D. V dropped 5 bases and J dropped 2 bases, with 9 bases sitting between them. This CDR3 region has 14 residues. Germline-derived CDR1 and CDR2 are MNHEY and SMNVEV (reference sequence). The DNA of the CDR3 is TGTGCCAGCAGTCCCATATCCAACACCGGGGAGCTGTTTTTT. Its translation: CASSPISNTGELFF.

V usage is TRBV27 and J usage is TRBJ1-2, with 7 bases fitting TRBD1. After removal of 5 bases from V and 1 base from J, the junction contained 10 bases not matched to a gene. The CDR3 sequence is 16 residues long. Germline V lookup: CDR1 MNHEY, CDR2 SMNVEV (reference sequence). The CDR3, as DNA: TGTGCCAGCAGTCCAAGTGGGACAGCTTATAACTATGGCTACACCTTC. Amino acids: CASSPSGTAYNYGYTF.

The rearrangement uses TRBV6-1 and TRBJ2-7; the D gene is possibly TRBD2 (6 bases). V gave up 2 bases and J gave up 6 bases, with 14 bases separating them. The germline gives CDR1 MNHNS, CDR2 SASEGT. There are 14 residues in the CDR3. The CDR3 sequence: CASSESFSGGEQYF. The CDR3 region has the DNA TGTGCCAGCAGTGAATCTTTCTCCGGGGGCGAGCAGTACTTC.

The CDR3 is CASSPEGGYQPQHF. For the CDR3, the DNA is TGTGCCAGCAGTCCCGAGGGGGGGTATCAGCCCCAGCATTTT. The chain has TRBV2 and TRBJ1-5; perhaps TRBD1 as D (6 bases). Trimming removed 5 bases at V and 5 bases at J, with 13 bases between. Germline V CDR1 and CDR2: SNHLY, FYNNEI. CDR3 length: 14 residues. Combining the CDR3 with reference TRBV2 and TRBJ1-5 gives the whole variable domain EPEVTQTPSHQVTQMGQEVILRCVPISNHLYFYWYRQILGQKVEFLVSFYNNEISEKSEIFDDQFSVERPDGSNFTLKIRSTKLEDSAMYFCASSPEGGYQPQHFGDGTRLSIL.

This clone was picked up many times. J is TRBJ2-3 and V is TRBV7-3; D gene ambiguous. CDR1 is SGHTA, CDR2 FQGTGA, per germline. V was pared by 5 bases and J by 2 bases, with 2 bases between. The length of the CDR3 is 11 residues. CDR3 nucleotides: TGTGCCAGCAGCATCACAGATACGCAGTATTTT. Its translation: CASSITDTQYF. The whole variable domain, filled in from reference TRBV7-3 and TRBJ2-3, reads GAGVSQTPSNKVTEKGKYVELRCDPISGHTALYWYRQSLGQGPEFLIYFQGTGAADDSGLPNDRFFAVRPEGSVSTLKIQRTERGDSAVYLCASSITDTQYFGPGTRLTVL.